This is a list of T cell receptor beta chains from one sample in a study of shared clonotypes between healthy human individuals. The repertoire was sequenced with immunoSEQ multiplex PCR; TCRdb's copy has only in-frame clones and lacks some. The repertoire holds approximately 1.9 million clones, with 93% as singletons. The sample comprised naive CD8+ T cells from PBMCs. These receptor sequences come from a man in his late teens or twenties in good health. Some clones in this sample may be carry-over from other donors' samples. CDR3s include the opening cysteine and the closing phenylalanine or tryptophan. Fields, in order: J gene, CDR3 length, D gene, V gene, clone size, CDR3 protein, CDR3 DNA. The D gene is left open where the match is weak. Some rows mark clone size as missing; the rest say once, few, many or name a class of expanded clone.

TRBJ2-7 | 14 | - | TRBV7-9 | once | CASSLAPGVYEQYF | TGTGCCAGCAGCTTAGCTCCAGGGGTGTACGAGCAGTACTTC
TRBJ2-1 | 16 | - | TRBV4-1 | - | CASSSRTLKPDNEQFF | TGCGCCAGCAGCTCGAGGACCCTGAAACCAGACAATGAGCAGTTCTTC
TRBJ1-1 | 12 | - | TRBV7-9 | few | CASSRTGSEAFF | TGTGCCAGCAGCCGGACGGGGAGTGAAGCTTTCTTT
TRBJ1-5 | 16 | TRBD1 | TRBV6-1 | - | CASSEVRRGGNQPQHF | TGTGCCAGCAGTGAAGTACGCAGGGGGGGGAATCAGCCCCAGCATTTT
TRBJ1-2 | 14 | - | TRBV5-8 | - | CASSFTGGIYGYTF | TGTGCCAGCAGCTTTACAGGCGGCATATATGGCTACACCTTC
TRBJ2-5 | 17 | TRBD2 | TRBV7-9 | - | CASSLAAREGYQETQYF | TGTGCCAGCAGCTTGGCGGCGCGGGAGGGGTACCAAGAGACCCAGTACTTC
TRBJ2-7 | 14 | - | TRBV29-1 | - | CSVGGVDSSYEQYF | TGCAGCGTTGGGGGGGTGGACAGTTCCTACGAGCAGTACTTC
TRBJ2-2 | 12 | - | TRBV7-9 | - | CASSDPTGELFF | TGTGCCAGCAGCGATCCCACCGGGGAGCTGTTTTTT
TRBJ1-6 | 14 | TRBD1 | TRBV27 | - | CASSLLGGNSPLHF | TGTGCCAGCAGTTTATTAGGGGGCAATTCACCCCTCCACTTT
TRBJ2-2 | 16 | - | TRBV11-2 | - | CASSPNRAYNTGELFF | TGTGCCAGCAGCCCAAACCGGGCCTACAACACCGGGGAGCTGTTTTTT
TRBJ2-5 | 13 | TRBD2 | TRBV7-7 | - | CASSLSRGETQYF | TGTGCCAGCAGCTTATCGCGGGGGGAGACCCAGTACTTC
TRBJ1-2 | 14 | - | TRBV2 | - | CARTLGPANYGYTF | TGTGCCAGGACGCTGGGACCAGCTAACTATGGCTACACCTTC
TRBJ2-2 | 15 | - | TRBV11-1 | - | CANSRRNGNTGELFF | TGTGCCAACAGCCGCCGGAACGGAAACACCGGGGAGCTGTTTTTT
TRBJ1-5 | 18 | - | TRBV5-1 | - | CASSLGKDRIYSNQPQHF | TGCGCCAGCAGCTTGGGGAAGGACAGAATCTATAGCAATCAGCCCCAGCATTTT
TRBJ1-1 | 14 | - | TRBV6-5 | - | CASSPIGVNTEAFF | TGTGCCAGCTCCCCAATTGGGGTGAACACTGAAGCTTTCTTT
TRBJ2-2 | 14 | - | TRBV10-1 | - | CASSESVNSGELFF | TGCGCCAGCAGTGAGTCGGTAAATTCCGGGGAGCTGTTTTTT
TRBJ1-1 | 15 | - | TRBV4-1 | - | CASSQVLGVYTEAFF | TGCGCCAGCAGCCAAGTTTTGGGGGTGTACACTGAAGCTTTCTTT
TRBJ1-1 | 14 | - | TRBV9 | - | CASSLRDGGTEAFF | TGTGCCAGCAGCCTCCGGGACGGAGGCACTGAAGCTTTCTTT
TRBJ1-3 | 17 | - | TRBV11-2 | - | CASSLSPHGASGNTIYF | TGTGCCAGCAGCCTATCACCCCACGGTGCCTCTGGAAACACCATATATTTT
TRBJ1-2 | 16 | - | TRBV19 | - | CASSPFLEIPKDGYTF | TGTGCCAGTAGTCCGTTTTTGGAAATCCCAAAGGACGGCTACACCTTC
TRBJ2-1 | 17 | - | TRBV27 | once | CASSLWSGGTAYNEQFF | TGTGCCAGCAGTTTATGGTCTGGCGGGACTGCCTACAATGAGCAGTTCTTC
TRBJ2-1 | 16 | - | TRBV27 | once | CASSLTGLAVYNEQFF | TGTGCCAGCAGTCTAACGGGACTCGCCGTCTACAATGAGCAGTTCTTC
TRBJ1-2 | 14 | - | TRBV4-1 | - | CASSQVGRGPGYTF | TGCGCCAGCAGCCAAGTGGGGAGGGGACCTGGCTACACCTTC
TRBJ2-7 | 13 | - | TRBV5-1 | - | CASSHSSSYEQYF | TGCGCCAGCAGCCATAGCAGTTCCTACGAGCAGTACTTC
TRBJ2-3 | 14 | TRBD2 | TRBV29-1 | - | CSVEGTSVLDTQYF | TGCAGCGTTGAGGGGACTAGCGTCTTAGATACGCAGTATTTT
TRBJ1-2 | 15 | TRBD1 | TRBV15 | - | CATSGKSGTGGGYTF | TGTGCCACCTCCGGAAAATCCGGGACAGGGGGCGGCTACACCTTC
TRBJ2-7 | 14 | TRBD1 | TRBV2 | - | CASSEGQGLYEQYF | TGTGCCAGCAGTGAGGGACAGGGGCTTTACGAGCAGTACTTC
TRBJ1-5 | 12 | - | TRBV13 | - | CASSLENQPQHF | TGTGCCAGCAGCTTAGAAAATCAGCCCCAGCATTTT
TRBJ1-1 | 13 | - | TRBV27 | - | CASKPGMNTEAFF | TGTGCCAGCAAGCCAGGGATGAACACTGAAGCTTTCTTT
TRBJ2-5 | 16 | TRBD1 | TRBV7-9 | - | CASSSRPDRDEETQYF | TGTGCCAGCAGCTCCCGACCTGACAGGGATGAAGAGACCCAGTACTTC
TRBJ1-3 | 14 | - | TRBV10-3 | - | CAISEGAAGNTIYF | TGTGCCATCAGTGAGGGAGCCGCCGGAAACACCATATATTTT
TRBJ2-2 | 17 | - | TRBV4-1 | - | CASSRKSGVMNTGELFF | TGCGCCAGCAGCCGGAAGTCGGGGGTGATGAACACCGGGGAGCTGTTTTTT
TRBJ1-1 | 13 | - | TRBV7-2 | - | CASSLTSNTEAFF | TGTGCCAGCAGCTTAACGTCGAACACTGAAGCTTTCTTT
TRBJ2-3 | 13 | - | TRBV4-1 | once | CASSQGGRDTQYF | TGCGCCAGCAGCCAAGGGGGCAGAGATACGCAGTATTTT
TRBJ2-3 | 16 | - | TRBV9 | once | CASSVEDSPSTDTQYF | TGTGCCAGCAGCGTAGAGGACTCCCCTAGCACAGATACGCAGTATTTT
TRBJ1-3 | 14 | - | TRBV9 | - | CASSGGISGNTIYF | TGTGCCAGCAGCGGCGGGATCTCTGGAAACACCATATATTTT
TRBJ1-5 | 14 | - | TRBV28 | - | CASSLREGDQPQHF | TGTGCCAGCAGTTTACGGGAGGGGGATCAGCCCCAGCATTTT
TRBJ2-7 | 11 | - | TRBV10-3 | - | CAISETGEQYF | TGTGCCATCAGTGAGACAGGGGAGCAGTACTTC
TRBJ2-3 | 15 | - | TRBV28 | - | CASKGRESSTDTQYF | TGTGCCAGCAAGGGTCGGGAGAGTAGCACAGATACGCAGTATTTT
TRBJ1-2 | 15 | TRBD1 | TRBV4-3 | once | CASSPSDRGLYGYTF | TGCGCCAGCAGCCCTTCGGACAGGGGGCTTTACGGCTACACCTTC
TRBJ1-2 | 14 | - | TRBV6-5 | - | CASSSPSPHYGYTF | TGTGCCAGCAGTTCGCCCTCTCCCCACTATGGCTACACCTTC
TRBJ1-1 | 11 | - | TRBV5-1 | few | CASSLGPEAFF | TGCGCCAGCAGCCTGGGACCAGAAGCTTTCTTT
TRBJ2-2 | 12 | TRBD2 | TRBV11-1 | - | CASFGGSGELFF | TGTGCCAGTTTCGGGGGGTCCGGGGAGCTGTTTTTT
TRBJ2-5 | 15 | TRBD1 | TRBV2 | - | CASRVTGGSGETQYF | TGTGCCAGCAGGGTGACAGGGGGCTCGGGAGAGACCCAGTACTTC
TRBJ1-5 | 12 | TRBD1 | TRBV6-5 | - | CASSTGTGTLHF | TGTGCCAGCAGTACAGGGACAGGCACCTTGCATTTT
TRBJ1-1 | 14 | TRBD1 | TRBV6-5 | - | CASNPDRGSTEAFF | TGTGCCAGCAATCCGGACAGGGGGAGCACTGAAGCTTTCTTT
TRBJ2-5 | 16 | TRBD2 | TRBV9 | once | CASSGTSGSLQETQYF | TGTGCCAGCAGCGGGACTAGCGGGAGTTTGCAAGAGACCCAGTACTTC
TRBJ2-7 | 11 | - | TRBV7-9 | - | CASRGVVEQYF | TGTGCCAGCAGGGGTGTGGTCGAGCAGTACTTC
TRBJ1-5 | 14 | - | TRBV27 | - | CASGIGGWNQPQHF | TGTGCCAGCGGCATTGGGGGATGGAATCAGCCCCAGCATTTT
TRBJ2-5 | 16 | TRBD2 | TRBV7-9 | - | CASSLGLAGVQETQYF | TGTGCCAGCAGCTTGGGACTAGCGGGAGTTCAAGAGACCCAGTACTTC
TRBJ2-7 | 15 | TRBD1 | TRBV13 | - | CASSSAGTGENEQYF | TGTGCCAGCAGCTCCGCCGGGACAGGTGAGAACGAGCAGTACTTC
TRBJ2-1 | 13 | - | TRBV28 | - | CASSALGHNEQFF | TGTGCCAGCAGTGCACTAGGGCACAATGAGCAGTTCTTC